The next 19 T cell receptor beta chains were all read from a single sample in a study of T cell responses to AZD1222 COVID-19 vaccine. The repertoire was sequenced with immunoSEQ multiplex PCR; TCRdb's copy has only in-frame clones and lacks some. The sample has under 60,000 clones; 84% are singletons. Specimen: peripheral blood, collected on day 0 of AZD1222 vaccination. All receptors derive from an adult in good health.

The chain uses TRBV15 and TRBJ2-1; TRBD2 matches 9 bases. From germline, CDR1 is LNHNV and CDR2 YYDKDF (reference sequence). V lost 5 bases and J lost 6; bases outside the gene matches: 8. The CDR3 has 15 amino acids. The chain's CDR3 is CATSVGASGTNEQFF. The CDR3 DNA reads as TGTGCCACCAGCGTAGGGGCTAGCGGGACCAATGAGCAGTTCTTC.

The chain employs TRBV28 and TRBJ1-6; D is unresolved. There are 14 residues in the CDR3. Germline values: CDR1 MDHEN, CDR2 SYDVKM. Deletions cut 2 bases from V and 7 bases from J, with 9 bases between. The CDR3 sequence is CASSLKSLNSPLHF. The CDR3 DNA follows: TGTGCCAGCAGTTTAAAGTCGCTGAATTCACCCCTCCACTTT.

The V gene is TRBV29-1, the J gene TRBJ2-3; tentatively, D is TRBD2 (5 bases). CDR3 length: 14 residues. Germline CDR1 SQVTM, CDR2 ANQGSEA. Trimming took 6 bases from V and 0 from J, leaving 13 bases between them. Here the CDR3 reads CSVGEILSTDTQYF. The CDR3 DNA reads TGCAGCGTGGGAGAGATTCTAAGCACAGATACGCAGTATTTT.

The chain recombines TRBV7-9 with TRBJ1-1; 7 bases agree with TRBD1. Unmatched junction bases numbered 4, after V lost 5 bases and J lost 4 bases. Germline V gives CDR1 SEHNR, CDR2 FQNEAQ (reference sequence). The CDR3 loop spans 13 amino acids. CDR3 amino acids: CASSPRDSTEAFF. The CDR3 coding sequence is TGTGCCAGCAGCCCTCGGGACAGCACTGAAGCTTTCTTT.

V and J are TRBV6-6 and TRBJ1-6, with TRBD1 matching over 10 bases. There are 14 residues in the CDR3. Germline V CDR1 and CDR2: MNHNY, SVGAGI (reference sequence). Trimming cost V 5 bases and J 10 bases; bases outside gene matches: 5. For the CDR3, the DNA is TGTGCCAGCAGTATAGACAGGGGGCTGTCACCCCTCCACTTT. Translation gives CASSIDRGLSPLHF.

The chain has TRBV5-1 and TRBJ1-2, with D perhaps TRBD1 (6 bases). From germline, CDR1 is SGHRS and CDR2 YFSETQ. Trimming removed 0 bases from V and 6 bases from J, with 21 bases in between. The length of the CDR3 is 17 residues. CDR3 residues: CASSLVSGGEESNGYTF. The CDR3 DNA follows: TGCGCCAGCAGCTTGGTTTCGGGGGGCGAAGAATCGAATGGCTACACCTTC.

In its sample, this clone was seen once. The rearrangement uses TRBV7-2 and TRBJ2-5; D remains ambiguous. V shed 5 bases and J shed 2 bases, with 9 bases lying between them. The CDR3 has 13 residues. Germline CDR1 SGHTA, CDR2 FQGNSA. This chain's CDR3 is CASSPRVQETQYF. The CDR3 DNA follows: TGTGCCAGCAGCCCTCGGGTGCAAGAGACCCAGTACTTC.

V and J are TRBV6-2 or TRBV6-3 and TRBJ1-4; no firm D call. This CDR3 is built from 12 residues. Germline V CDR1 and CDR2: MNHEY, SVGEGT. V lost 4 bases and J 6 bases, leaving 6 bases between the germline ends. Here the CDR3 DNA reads TGTGCCAGCAGTTCCCAAGATGAAAAACTGTTTTTT. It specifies CASSSQDEKLFF.

The CDR3 reads CASSARVNEQYF. The CDR3 region has the DNA TGTGCCAGCAGTGCCAGGGTAAACGAGCAGTACTTC. The chain couples TRBV28 to TRBJ2-7, with a tentative D call TRBD1 (5 bases). The CDR3 length is 12 residues. Trimming took 5 bases from V and 5 from J, leaving 10 bases between them. Germline V gives CDR1 MDHEN, CDR2 SYDVKM. The entire variable domain, with the rest obtained from reference TRBV28 and TRBJ2-7, is as follows: DVKVTQSSRYLVKRTGEKVFLECVQDMDHENMFWYRQDPGLGLRLIYFSYDVKMKEKGDIPEGYSVSREKKERFSLILESASTNQTSMYLCASSARVNEQYFGPGTRLTVT.

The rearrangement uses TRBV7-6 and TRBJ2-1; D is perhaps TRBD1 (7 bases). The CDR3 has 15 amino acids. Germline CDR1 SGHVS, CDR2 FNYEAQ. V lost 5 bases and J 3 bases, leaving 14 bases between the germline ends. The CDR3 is CASSGRTGLYNEQFF. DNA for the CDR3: TGTGCCAGCAGCGGGAGGACAGGTCTCTACAATGAGCAGTTCTTC. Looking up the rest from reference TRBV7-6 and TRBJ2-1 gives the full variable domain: GAGVSQSPRYKVTKRGQDVALRCDPISGHVSLYWYRQALGQGPEFLTYFNYEAQQDKSGLPNDRFSAERPEGSISTLTIQRTEQRDSAMYRCASSGRTGLYNEQFFGPGTRLTVL.

CDR3 amino acids: CASLGQGANQPQHF. Here the CDR3 DNA reads TGTGCCAGCCTAGGACAGGGGGCGAATCAGCCCCAGCATTTT. The chain employs TRBV6-5 and TRBJ1-5; TRBD1 matches at 11 bases. Per the germline V gene, CDR1 is MNHEY and CDR2 is SVGAGI. This CDR3 is 14 amino acids long. J was trimmed by 4 bases and V by 8 bases; bases with no gene match: 4.

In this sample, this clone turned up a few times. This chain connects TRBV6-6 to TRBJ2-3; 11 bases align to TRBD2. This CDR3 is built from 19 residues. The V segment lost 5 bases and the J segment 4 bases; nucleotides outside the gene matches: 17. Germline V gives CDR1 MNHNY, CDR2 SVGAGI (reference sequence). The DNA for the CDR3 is TGTGCCAGCAGTCTTAGGGGTAGCGGGAGGGTTTGGGGCGCAGATACGCAGTATTTT. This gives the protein CASSLRGSGRVWGADTQYF.

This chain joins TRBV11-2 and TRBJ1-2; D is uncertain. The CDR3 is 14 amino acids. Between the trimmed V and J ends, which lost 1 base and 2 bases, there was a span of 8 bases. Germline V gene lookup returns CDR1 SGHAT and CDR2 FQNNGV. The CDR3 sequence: CASSLGSGNYGYTF. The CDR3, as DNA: TGTGCCAGCAGCTTAGGGTCCGGGAACTATGGCTACACCTTC.

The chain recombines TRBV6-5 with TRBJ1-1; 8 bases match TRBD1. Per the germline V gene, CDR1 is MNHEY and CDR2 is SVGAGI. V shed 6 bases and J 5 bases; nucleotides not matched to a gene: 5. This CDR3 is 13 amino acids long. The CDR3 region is CASRAGGLTEAFF. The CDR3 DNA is TGTGCCAGCAGGGCAGGGGGCTTGACTGAAGCTTTCTTT.

For the CDR3, the DNA is TGTGCCAGTATGGACAGGGGGCGCGTTCAGCCCCAGCATTTT. This sequence encodes CASMDRGRVQPQHF. V usage is TRBV19 and J usage is TRBJ1-5; 11 nucleotides agree with TRBD1. Germline CDR1 and CDR2: LNHDA and SQIVND (reference sequence). After removal of 7 bases from V and 6 bases from J, the junction contained 5 bases not matched to a gene. The CDR3 is made up of 14 amino acids.

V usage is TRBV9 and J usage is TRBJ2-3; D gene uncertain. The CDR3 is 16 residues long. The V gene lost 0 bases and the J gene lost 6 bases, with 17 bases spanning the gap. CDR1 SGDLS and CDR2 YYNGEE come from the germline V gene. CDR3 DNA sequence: TGTGCCAGCAGCGTAGACCCCGGACGCCCCGGCGATACGCAGTATTTT. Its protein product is CASSVDPGRPGDTQYF.

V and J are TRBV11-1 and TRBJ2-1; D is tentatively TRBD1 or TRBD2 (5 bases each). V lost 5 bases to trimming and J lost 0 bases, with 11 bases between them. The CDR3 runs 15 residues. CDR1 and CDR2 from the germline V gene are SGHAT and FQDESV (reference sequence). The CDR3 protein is CASSRDQGSYNEQFF. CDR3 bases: TGTGCCAGCAGCCGGGACCAAGGCTCCTACAATGAGCAGTTCTTC.

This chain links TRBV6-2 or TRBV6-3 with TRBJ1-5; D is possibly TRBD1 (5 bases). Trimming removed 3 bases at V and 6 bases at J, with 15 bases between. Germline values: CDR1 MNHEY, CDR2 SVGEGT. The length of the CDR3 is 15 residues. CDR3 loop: CASSYAGRKGQPQHF. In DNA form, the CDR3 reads TGTGCCAGCAGTTATGCGGGGCGAAAGGGTCAGCCCCAGCATTTT.

CDR3 sequence reads: CASSLGTGELFF. CDR3 nucleotide sequence: TGTGCCAGCAGCTTAGGTACCGGGGAGCTGTTTTTT. V and J are TRBV7-3 and TRBJ2-2; D remains ambiguous. The CDR3 length is 12 residues. Germline CDR1 and CDR2: SGHTA and FQGTGA. Trimming removed 2 bases at V and 5 bases at J, with 3 bases between.